This T cell receptor (beta chain) was recovered during a study of cytomegalovirus exposure and HLA in healthy donors listed by TCRdb under 2017. Concerning the study at large: An earlier analysis of some 600 of the donors reported 250 to 300 Gb of sequence data and 90 million to 120 million unique TCR beta sequences obtained from about 170 million T cells. An early release that covered roughly 600 HLA-typed donors contained approximately 290 gigabases of sequencing data and tens of millions of unique TCR sequences. The genetic ancestry cluster associated with self-reported Caucasian donors included roughly four fifths of the roughly 400 genotyped donors. The study was designed to test whether signatures of past pathogen exposure could be identified by cataloging public T cell receptors. The study profiled the T cell repertoires of 666 subjects by immunosequencing and related them to cytomegalovirus serostatus. Besides the first cohort of around 700 subjects, a separate validation cohort made up of 90 to 150 different subjects was used. The study combined high-throughput TCR immunosequencing, statistical association of individual TCRs with disease status, and machine learning to predict cytomegalovirus infection status. In a later analysis, previously published TCR beta repertoires from 550 to 700 donors were re-analyzed and high-resolution HLA genotyping was added so that TCR occurrence patterns could be studied. In the later analysis, no new phenotypic data were used to find candidate immune exposures; instead, reliance was placed on TCR beta sequences and their occurrence across donors. To decide whether each TCR beta V gene segment behaved as functional or pseudogenic, an earlier analysis of approximately 600 of the donors relied on high-throughput TCR beta sequencing. Donor age, sex, ethnicity and CMV serostatus were compiled together with the repertoire data. A later genetic analysis took genome-wide SNP genotypes for about three fifths of the 666 donors and used that subset as a discovery cohort. Every discovery cohort repertoire had been produced on one sequencing platform. HLA typing included class I and class II loci at four-digit resolution. The number of typed donors differed by locus: about 620-630 for A, B, C, DRB1 and DQB1; about 520 for DQA1; about 600 for DPA1; and around 450 for DPB1. Because of strong linkage in the cohort, five DR-DQ haplotypes were treated as single units for association and clustering. Across roughly 420 genotyped donors of the cohort, an average of 235,054 unique TCR beta nucleotide sequences per donor were sequenced, and around 20% of those sequences were non-productive. The full study reports these points: It was suggested by the authors that the approach could potentially be generalized to other disease states and immunological phenotypes. A later genetic analysis reported fewer N-insertions in productive TCRs among donors in an Asian-associated ancestry cluster than the roughly 700-donor mean. Strong co-occurrence of HLA alleles, especially DR and DQ, made assigning TCR associations to individual alleles difficult. The classifier was reported to diagnose cytomegalovirus status with high specificity and sensitivity in both the original and validation cohorts. The only immune exposure information available for the cohort was CMV serostatus. According to a later analysis, most CMV-associated TCR beta chains appeared to be HLA-restricted, and the HLA associations seemed to be driven largely by CMV exposure. A further reported finding was that TCR beta sequences accurately predicted the HLA-A and HLA-B alleles for most subjects in the first cohort. The sequencing pipeline was judged likely to have produced a cluster of highly shared sequence variants as a technical artifact. Fewer than 20 rarely observed V segments, including chromosome 9 orphons, were excluded from the earlier analysis of some 590 of the donors because counts were too low. In an earlier analysis of about 540 of the donors, most TCR beta V segments were observed in productive rearrangements about 87% or about 30% of the time, broadly matching IMGT annotations. Roughly uniform sequencing depth across donors was assumed in presence/absence analyses, although this assumption may not hold. Because some donors lacked HLA typing at each locus, the association tests relied only on the typed subset. A later analysis found that HLA-associated TCR beta chains were more clonally expanded and had lower generation probabilities than equally common non-associated chains. Most TCR sequences were seen in very few donors, while some public TCRs were found in many individuals. A later genetic analysis associated a missense DCLRE1C variant with V-gene and J-gene trimming of TCR beta chains, and an independent cohort replicated the association. According to a later analysis, parvovirus B19, influenza, CMV and Epstein-Barr virus appeared linked to several top co-occurrence clusters. This cohort had only TCR beta chains sequenced, and the lack of alpha or paired-chain data limited which features could be detected. A later analysis associated 16,951 TCR beta sequences with specific HLA alleles at a false discovery rate of 0.05. In vitro tests confirmed that a few of the cytomegalovirus-associated TCR beta chains recognize cytomegalovirus antigens. The study listed 150 to 200 TCR beta chains as associated with cytomegalovirus. Correlated functional status among segregating V segments might reflect linkage disequilibrium, but an unknown experimental factor could not be ruled out. A later analysis found that TCR association rates varied across HLA loci, with DRB1 alleles showing the most associated TCRs and HLA-C alleles the fewest. Some IMGT-functional V segments, including TRBV6-2 and TRBV6-3, could not be distinguished by the 87-base-pair reads and were therefore excluded.

The cohort comprised more than 550 healthy bone marrow donors. At the time of sampling, every cohort member was nominally healthy, though immune exposures that went unrecorded were likely present. The donor tested CMV seropositive and was one of the 289 seropositive cohort members. Each donor provided a peripheral blood sample, and peripheral blood mononuclear cells were used for TCR beta sequencing. The Qiagen DNeasy Blood Extraction Kit was used to extract genomic DNA from the blood cell samples. Details on this clone: This clone's antigen is unknown. Base-call qualities are not available, and no considerably larger clone is one nucleotide away.

CDR1 and CDR2 were assigned from the germline V gene (reference sequence) as GTSNPN and SVGIG. Including the terminal cysteine and phenylalanine, the CDR3 comprises 15 residues. The sequence is cut down to CDR3 DNA, 45 bases in frame from base 1. V loses 4 bases, J loses 3 bases, and the germline ends lie 18 bases apart. The library relied on the immunoSEQ multiplex PCR assay. For the multiplex PCR, a mixture combining 60 forward primers for TCR Vbeta segments and 13 reverse primers for TCR Jbeta segments was used. The CDR3 region of rearranged TCR beta genes was amplified from genomic DNA by a multiplex PCR assay. Amplified TCR beta libraries were sequenced as 87-base-pair reads on the Illumina HiSeq System. In the authors' own workflow: A later analysis counted some 80 million unique TCR beta chains across the 690 or so repertoires, and 9 million to 14 million of these chains were shared by at least two donors. Raw reads were error-corrected and collapsed into unique sequences by a nearest-neighbor algorithm in which closely related sequences were merged to remove PCR and sequencing errors. To assign V, D and J gene segments, CDR3 sequences were aligned to IMGT reference sequences. For a sequence to be retained, a match of at least six nucleotides to both a V gene segment and a J gene segment was required. A rearrangement was called productive if the CDR3 had no stop codons and remained in frame with V and J, and every other rearrangement was called non-productive. CDR3 was defined according to IMGT convention as the region running from the second conserved V-encoded cysteine to the conserved J-encoded phenylalanine. The earlier analysis of about 610 of the donors excluded sequences that lacked an unambiguous match to a single V gene segment. An earlier analysis of a few hundred of the donors classified V segments as functional when productive rearrangements were above 56.7% and as segregating when the standard deviation between donors was above 5%. To diagnose cytomegalovirus status from the catalog of TCR beta chain sequences, a statistical classification framework was built. V and J gene assignment, in a later analysis, came from comparing TCR nucleotide sequences with IMGT/GENE-DB human TR gene sequences. A later analysis assigned CDR3 sequences and most-parsimonious VDJ recombination scenarios with the TCRdist pipeline. In a later analysis, each TCR beta chain was defined by its CDR3 amino acid sequence together with its V-gene family, and reads without a unique V-gene family were excluded. To address suspected cross-contamination and a sequencing artifact, a later analysis removed approximately 600 highly shared, low-generation-probability nucleotide sequences. For each public chain, a later analysis derived a clonal expansion index from normalized ranks of inferred template counts within each repertoire. Generation probabilities in a later analysis came from a VDJ recombination model fitted to out-of-frame rearrangements, and those results were checked against IGoR. Hypergeometric tests were used in a later analysis to score TCR-TCR, TCR-HLA and TCR-CMV co-occurrence, with a repertoire-size bias correction applied to the TCR pairs. To estimate false discovery rates, a later analysis permuted the HLA or CMV assignments 20 times. In a later analysis, co-occurring TCRs were grouped with DBSCAN, and TCRdist sequence similarity was added when clustering was performed within HLA-allele-positive subsets. Repertoires with fewer than 30,000 or more than 120,000 public chains were left out of co-occurrence clustering, as were five repertoires with anomalous nucleotide sharing. In its TCRdb copy, this immuneACCESS table keeps in-frame sequences only and misses some clones. Where compared with another copy, unresolved V genes explain less than half of these, and the others have no known cause. From that table come the V and J calls and clone size; the DNA was used to work out D and trimming. The table for this sample lists tens of thousands of clones; 60% to 85% of them were counted only once. The ten largest clones capture about 22% of the sample.

The sequence is built from TRBV30 and TRBJ1-2, with no confident D gene call. The TCR comes from a woman aged 40 to 55 in good health and CMV-seropositive. Source material: PBMCs. The nucleotides are TGTGCCTGGACTCCCCGAGGCCAGTCCCACTATGGCTACACCTTC. This is translated as CAWTPRGQSHYGYTF.